This entry concerns a single T cell receptor beta chain. The sample originates from a study of cytomegalovirus exposure and HLA in healthy donors. The CDR3 covers 16 residues. The ends lost 0 bases at V and 3 bases at J; junction bases unmatched: 0. Germline lookup yields CDR1 SGHDT and CDR2 YYEEEE. Vbeta (60) and Jbeta (13) primers were used in the PCR. The repertoire was sequenced with immunoSEQ multiplex PCR; TCRdb's copy has only in-frame clones and lacks some. The table shows more than 140,000 clones, with around 80% occurring only once. This clonotype was sampled from a woman in her thirties or forties in good health and CMV-seronegative. The chain employs TRBV5-6 and TRBJ2-2, with 12 bases aligning to TRBD2. The source material was PBMCs. The CDR3 nucleotides read TGTGCCAGCAGCTTGGGACTAGCGGGAGACACCGGGGAGCTGTTTTTT. It encodes CASSLGLAGDTGELFF.